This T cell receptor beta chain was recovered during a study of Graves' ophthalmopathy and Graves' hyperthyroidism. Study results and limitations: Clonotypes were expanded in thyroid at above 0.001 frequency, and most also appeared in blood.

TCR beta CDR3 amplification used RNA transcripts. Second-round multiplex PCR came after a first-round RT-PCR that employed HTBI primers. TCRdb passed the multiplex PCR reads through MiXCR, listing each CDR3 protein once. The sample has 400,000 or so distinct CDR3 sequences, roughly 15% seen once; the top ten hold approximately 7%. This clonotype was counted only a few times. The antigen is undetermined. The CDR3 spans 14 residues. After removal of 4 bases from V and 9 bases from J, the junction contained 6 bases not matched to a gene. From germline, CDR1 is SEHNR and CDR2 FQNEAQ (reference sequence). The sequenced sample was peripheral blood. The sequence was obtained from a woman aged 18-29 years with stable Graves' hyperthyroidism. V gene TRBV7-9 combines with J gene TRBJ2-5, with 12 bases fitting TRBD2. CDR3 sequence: CASSSGLAGRSQYF. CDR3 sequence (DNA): TGTGCCAGCAGCTCCGGACTAGCGGGAAGGTCCCAGTACTTC.